A single sample gave rise to the 13 T cell receptor beta chains below, sequenced in a study of blood T cell repertoires in COVID-19. Profiling relied on immunoSEQ multiplex PCR, and the TCRdb table lists in-frame clones only, not all of them. The data show roughly 190,000 clones, 65% to 90% seen once. Sequenced material: PBMCs or T cells enriched from blood (not recorded which). Receptor source: a woman in her sixties or seventies with acute COVID-19.

The V gene is TRBV3-1 (or the pseudogene TRBV3-2), the J gene TRBJ1-6, with unresolved D. Germline V gene sequence: CDR1 LGHDT, CDR2 YNNKEL (reference sequence). Trimming shortened V by 0 bases and J by 7 bases, and 10 bases separated the two germline ends. This CDR3 contains 15 residues. Here the CDR3 DNA reads TGTGCCAGCAGCCAAGATGGAGGGAGGAATTCACCCCTCCACTTT. As protein: CASSQDGGRNSPLHF.

V and J are TRBV6-6 and TRBJ2-4; the match to TRBD1 covers 7 bases. V shed 5 bases, J shed 2 bases, and the junction held 3 bases outside the gene matches. The CDR3 totals 14 residues. The germline gives CDR1 MNHNY, CDR2 SVGAGI (reference sequence). In DNA, the CDR3 is TGTGCCAGCAGTACGGGACAGTCCAAAAACATTCAGTACTTC. Protein sequence: CASSTGQSKNIQYF.

The chain uses TRBV6-5 and TRBJ2-3, with a possible D match to TRBD2 (5 bases). The CDR3 has 15 amino acids. V lost 4 bases to trimming and J lost 0 bases, with 11 bases between them. Looked up from germline, CDR1 is MNHEY and CDR2 is SVGAGI. CDR3 nucleotide sequence: TGTGCCAGCAGTTTGAGGAGGTTCAGCACAGATACGCAGTATTTT. Translating gives CASSLRRFSTDTQYF.

V and J are TRBV29-1 and TRBJ1-2; weak D call: TRBD1 (5 bases). V lost 1 base and J lost 2, with 8 bases in between. The CDR3 extends over 13 amino acids. Germline V gene lookup returns CDR1 SQVTM and CDR2 ANQGSEA. The CDR3 DNA follows: TGCAGCGTTGAAGGCAGGGCCAACTATGGCTACACCTTC. It specifies CSVEGRANYGYTF.

V and J are TRBV30 and TRBJ2-1, with 7 bases that match TRBD2. CDR1 and CDR2 (germline): GTSNPN, SVGIG (reference sequence). The CDR3 runs 14 residues. Losses at the gene ends were 0 bases for V and 5 bases for J; bases not matched to a gene: 4. CDR3 residues: CAWSVRDYHNEQFF. The CDR3 DNA is TGTGCCTGGAGTGTACGGGACTATCACAATGAGCAGTTCTTC.

The V gene is TRBV29-1, the J gene TRBJ1-4, with TRBD1 matching 7 bases. This CDR3 contains 13 residues. The germline V gene encodes CDR1 SQVTM and CDR2 ANQGSEA. V lost 3 bases and J lost 7; bases outside the gene matches: 5. CDR3 sequence: CSVDGAGGEKLFF. The DNA of the CDR3 is TGCAGCGTTGACGGAGCAGGGGGTGAAAAACTGTTTTTT.

The CDR3 loop reads CASSVERPITGELFF. The CDR3 nucleotides are TGTGCCAGCAGCGTAGAGCGCCCGATAACCGGGGAGCTGTTTTTT. The rearrangement joins TRBV9 to TRBJ2-2; D is unclear. Germline values: CDR1 SGDLS, CDR2 YYNGEE. The CDR3 runs to 15 residues. Trimming took 0 bases from V and 5 from J, leaving 11 bases between them. Together with reference TRBV9 and TRBJ2-2, the CDR3 gives the full variable domain: DSGVTQTPKHLITATGQRVTLRCSPRSGDLSVYWYQQSLDQGLQFLIQYYNGEERAKGNILERFSAQQFPDLHSELNLSSLELGDSALYFCASSVERPITGELFFGEGSRLTVL.

The rearrangement uses TRBV10-1 and TRBJ2-4; no definite D call. CDR3 length equals 15 residues. The V and J ends lost 6 bases and 0 bases respectively, with 12 bases between them. The germline gives CDR1 WNHNN, CDR2 SYGVQD (reference sequence). In DNA, the CDR3 is TGCGCCAGCAGCAATCAGACAACAGCCAAAAACATTCAGTACTTC. Residues: CASSNQTTAKNIQYF.

This sequence joins TRBV19 and TRBJ1-5, with 8 bases lining up with TRBD1. The germline V gene has CDR1 LNHDA and CDR2 SQIVND (reference sequence). The CDR3 has 13 amino acids. The junction had 0 bases not matched to a gene; V was cut back by 2 bases and J by 6 bases. The CDR3 sequence: CASSIQGAQPQHF. The DNA of the CDR3 is TGTGCCAGTAGTATACAGGGGGCTCAGCCCCAGCATTTT.

The chain uses TRBV19 and TRBJ2-7; 13 bases are shared with TRBD2. Germline lookup yields CDR1 LNHDA and CDR2 SQIVND (reference sequence). With V trimmed by 5 bases and J by 1 base, 5 bases remained unmatched. The CDR3 sequence is 16 residues long. In DNA, the CDR3 is TGTGCCAGTAGTGGACTAGCGGGAGCTCTTTCCTACGAGCAGTACTTC. Protein sequence: CASSGLAGALSYEQYF.

The chain uses TRBV3-1 (or the pseudogene TRBV3-2) and TRBJ2-1, with a weak D call TRBD2 (7 bases). The germline V and J ends were trimmed by 5 bases and 5 bases, with 16 bases remaining between them. CDR1 LGHDT and CDR2 YNNKEL come from the germline V gene (reference sequence). The length of the CDR3 is 15 residues. CDR3 loop: CASSLLGGGNNEQFF. Written as DNA, the CDR3 is TGTGCCAGCAGCTTATTAGGGGGGGGAAACAATGAGCAGTTCTTC.

V and J are TRBV6-5 and TRBJ1-5; D ambiguous. Germline-derived CDR1 and CDR2 are MNHEY and SVGAGI. Trimming shortened V by 6 bases and J by 0 bases, and 6 bases separated the two germline ends. The CDR3 runs 13 residues. Written as DNA, the CDR3 is TGTGCCAGCAGACGGGATAGCAATCAGCCCCAGCATTTT. It is translated as CASRRDSNQPQHF.

This clone was detected only a few times. V and J are TRBV6-2 or TRBV6-3 and TRBJ2-4, with 10 positions matching TRBD1. The CDR3 covers 17 residues. Trimming cost V 5 bases and J 2 bases; bases outside gene matches: 9. Germline loops: CDR1 MNHEY, CDR2 SVGEGT. CDR3 region: CASSNLRDRGPKNIQYF. The CDR3 DNA reads as TGTGCCAGCAGTAACCTCCGGGACAGGGGTCCCAAAAACATTCAGTACTTC.